The 17 T cell receptor beta chains below come from one sample, sequenced in a study of immune cell composition in non-small cell lung cancer (dated by TCRdb to about 2017). Normal lung samples were non-adjacent lung tissue taken as far from the tumour as possible, at least 3 cm away, from the same patient. Library preparation employed the immunoSEQ multiplex PCR assay. The clones in this table, taken by TCRdb from immuneACCESS, are in-frame only. Not every clone is retained; where verified, under half of the shortfall comes from an unresolved V gene, and the cause of the rest is unknown. The sample includes just under 6,000 clones, with 70% to 90% observed a single time. 6.4% of the sample is taken by the ten largest. The sequenced sample was non-adjacent lung tissue. All receptors derive from a human donor with non-small cell lung cancer.

The chain couples TRBV11-2 to TRBJ2-7; tentatively, D is TRBD2 (6 bases). This CDR3 spans 15 amino acids. The germline V and J ends were trimmed by 1 base and 0 bases, with 10 bases remaining between them. Germline CDR1 SGHAT, CDR2 FQNNGV. CDR3: CASSLGGGSSYEQYF. Here the CDR3 DNA reads TGTGCCAGCAGCTTAGGAGGAGGGAGCTCCTACGAGCAGTACTTC.

This CDR3 reads CSANRGGTQYF. The CDR3, as DNA: TGCAGTGCTAACAGGGGGGGTACGCAGTATTTT. This chain joins TRBV20-1 and TRBJ2-3; a possible D gene is TRBD1 (8 bases). Germline V lookup: CDR1 DFQATT, CDR2 SNEGSKA (reference sequence). V lost 4 bases to trimming and J lost 8 bases, with 10 bases between them. This CDR3 has 11 amino acids.

This CDR3 is CASSPPGTSGLNEQFF. The CDR3 coding sequence is TGTGCCAGCTCACCACCGGGGACTAGCGGACTCAATGAGCAGTTCTTC. The chain uses TRBV18 and TRBJ2-1; 11 bases are shared with TRBD2. The germline V gene encodes CDR1 KGHSH and CDR2 LQKENI. The CDR3 loop spans 16 amino acids. V shed 0 bases and J 6 bases; nucleotides not matched to a gene: 4.

The chain carries TRBV6-5 and TRBJ2-5; the match to TRBD1 covers 7 bases. This CDR3 is built from 15 residues. Trimming took 6 bases from V and 3 from J; bases not matched to a gene: 10. In germline, CDR1 is MNHEY, CDR2 SVGAGI. CDR3 residues: CASRSSDRVEETQYF. The DNA of the CDR3 is TGTGCCAGCAGATCGTCAGACAGGGTCGAAGAGACCCAGTACTTC.

By sample share, this clone is large. The genes are TRBV7-2 and TRBJ2-7; maybe TRBD2 (5 bases). V was shortened by 5 bases and J by 6 bases, with 17 bases between the two germline ends. In germline, CDR1 is SGHTA, CDR2 FQGNSA. This CDR3 has 14 residues. CDR3 coding DNA: TGTGCCAGCAGCCCGGGCCGGGGATCGGTCGAGCAGTACTTC. Translation gives CASSPGRGSVEQYF.

This clone was seen a handful of times. V and J are TRBV2 and TRBJ1-5; possible D gene TRBD1, 5 bases. The CDR3 is 15 residues long. V was trimmed by 4 bases and J by 4 bases, leaving 14 bases between them. The germline gives CDR1 SNHLY, CDR2 FYNNEI. Written as DNA, the CDR3 is TGTGCCAGCAGTGCGGACAACCGTCAAAATCAGCCCCAGCATTTT. Its protein is CASSADNRQNQPQHF.

This sequence joins TRBV2 and TRBJ1-1; 9 positions agree with TRBD1. Per the germline V gene, CDR1 is SNHLY and CDR2 is FYNNEI. V gave up 5 bases and J gave up 5 bases; unmatched junction bases: 6. The CDR3 length is 14 residues. The CDR3 loop is CASSLGQGETEAFF. DNA for the CDR3: TGTGCCAGCAGTCTGGGACAGGGAGAGACTGAAGCTTTCTTT. Looking up the rest from reference TRBV2 and TRBJ1-1 gives the full variable domain: EPEVTQTPSHQVTQMGQEVILRCVPISNHLYFYWYRQILGQKVEFLVSFYNNEISEKSEIFDDQFSVERPDGSNFTLKIRSTKLEDSAMYFCASSLGQGETEAFFGQGTRLTVV.

In this sample, this clone turned up once. The V and J genes are TRBV28 and TRBJ2-5, with 10 bases aligning to TRBD1. From germline, CDR1 is MDHEN and CDR2 SYDVKM. The V segment lost 3 bases and the J segment 5 bases; nucleotides outside the gene matches: 12. The CDR3 spans 17 residues. CDR3 bases: TGTGCCAGCAGTTTCCCCCGGGACAGGGGCCGGAGGGAGACCCAGTACTTC. This codes for CASSFPRDRGRRETQYF.

The rearrangement joins TRBV27 to TRBJ2-1; D may be TRBD2 (5 bases). Germline CDR1 reads MNHEY; CDR2 reads SMNVEV (reference sequence). The CDR3 runs to 14 residues. V was cut by 2 bases and J by 11 bases, with 16 bases left in between. CDR3 amino acids: CASSLTPSLIKQFF. DNA of the CDR3: TGTGCCAGCAGTTTAACACCTAGCCTTATTAAGCAGTTCTTC.

The sample holds a few counts of this clone. The chain carries TRBV18 and TRBJ2-1; maybe TRBD1 (7 bases). Between the trimmed V and J ends, which lost 4 bases and 15 bases, there was a span of 16 bases. CDR1 and CDR2 (germline): KGHSH, LQKENI. This CDR3 is 12 amino acids long. The CDR3 nucleotides are TGTGCCAGCTCACGAGACCAGGGGGGACGGTTCTTC. Translation gives CASSRDQGGRFF.

CDR3 sequence reads: CASSVRGTDTQYF. For the CDR3, the DNA is TGTGCCAGCAGTGTGCGGGGCACAGATACGCAGTATTTT. The chain employs TRBV2 and TRBJ2-3, with a possible D match to TRBD2 (5 bases). Trimming stripped 4 bases from V and 1 base from J, with 6 bases between. The CDR3 sequence is 13 residues long. The germline CDR1 and CDR2 sequences are SNHLY and FYNNEI. Combining the CDR3 with reference TRBV2 and TRBJ2-3 gives the whole variable domain EPEVTQTPSHQVTQMGQEVILRCVPISNHLYFYWYRQILGQKVEFLVSFYNNEISEKSEIFDDQFSVERPDGSNFTLKIRSTKLEDSAMYFCASSVRGTDTQYFGPGTRLTVL.

This chain connects TRBV6-1 to TRBJ1-5, with TRBD1 matching 8 bases. Trimming removed 2 bases from V and 6 bases from J; junction bases left unmatched: 9. Germline V gene lookup returns CDR1 MNHNS and CDR2 SASEGT. The CDR3 sequence is 16 residues long. The CDR3 here is CASSERGQVSRQPQHF. The CDR3 nucleotides are TGTGCCAGCAGTGAAAGGGGACAGGTCAGTCGTCAGCCCCAGCATTTT.

The chain uses TRBV6-6 and TRBJ1-2, with a possible D match to TRBD1 (5 bases). Trimming shortened V by 6 bases and J by 7 bases, and 15 bases separated the two germline ends. Germline CDR1 reads MNHNY; CDR2 reads SVGAGI (reference sequence). The CDR3 loop spans 13 amino acids. CDR3 sequence: CASRPKGLGGYTF. Written as DNA, the CDR3 is TGTGCCAGCAGGCCTAAGGGACTGGGTGGCTACACCTTC.

This clone was seen once. The chain combines TRBV29-1 with TRBJ2-3; 7 bases fit TRBD2. CDR1 is SQVTM, CDR2 ANQGSEA, per germline. V was pared by 5 bases and J by 0 bases, with 5 bases of the junction left unmatched. The CDR3 sequence is 14 residues long. CDR3 sequence: CSVLHSGSTDTQYF. The CDR3 DNA follows: TGCAGCGTTTTACATAGCGGGAGCACAGATACGCAGTATTTT.

The chain is built from TRBV11-3 and TRBJ2-7; TRBD1 aligns across 8 bases. Germline CDR1 reads SGHNT; CDR2 reads YENEEA. The CDR3 sequence is 14 residues long. Trimming cost V 5 bases and J 3 bases; bases outside gene matches: 6. The DNA for the CDR3 is TGTGCCAGCAGCCCAGGACAGGGACACTACGAGCAGTACTTC. Its translation is CASSPGQGHYEQYF.

The V gene is TRBV7-2, the J gene TRBJ1-5; D is unresolved. CDR1 SGHTA and CDR2 FQGNSA come from the germline V gene. Trimming removed 1 base from V and 2 bases from J, with 12 bases in between. The CDR3 is 16 amino acids. This CDR3 reads CASSLDVTTRNQPQHF. For the CDR3, the DNA is TGTGCCAGCAGCTTAGATGTGACAACGCGCAATCAGCCCCAGCATTTT.

The rearrangement uses TRBV28 and TRBJ1-5; 8 nucleotides line up with TRBD1. The trim removed 5 bases at V and 7 bases at J, leaving 4 bases unmatched. The length of the CDR3 is 13 residues. Germline V gene data show CDR1 as MDHEN and CDR2 as SYDVKM. CDR3 sequence: CASSDRGGQPQHF. The CDR3 bases are TGTGCCAGCAGTGACAGGGGTGGGCAGCCCCAGCATTTT.